The present T cell receptor beta chain was sequenced within a study of blood T cell repertoires in COVID-19. In the study overall: Sources were T cells, B-cell-depleted T cells, or PBMCs; the material itself was cDNA or gDNA.

Data came from immunoSEQ multiplex PCR; TCRdb stores just in-frame clones and leaves some out. The repertoire has roughly 440,000 clones, approximately 88% of them found once; the top ten carry roughly an eighth. From germline, CDR1 is LGHNT and CDR2 FRNRAP. The CDR3 is made up of 16 amino acids. Trimming removed 1 base from V and 6 bases from J; junction bases left unmatched: 10. The source is a woman aged 50 to 65 with COVID-19, enrolled during active disease. The sample comprised peripheral blood. The rearrangement joins TRBV12-5 to TRBJ1-2; 8 nucleotides agree with TRBD1. CDR3 sequence: CASGLAYPGTGHGYTF. In DNA, the CDR3 is TGTGCTAGTGGTTTGGCATACCCCGGGACAGGCCATGGCTACACCTTC.